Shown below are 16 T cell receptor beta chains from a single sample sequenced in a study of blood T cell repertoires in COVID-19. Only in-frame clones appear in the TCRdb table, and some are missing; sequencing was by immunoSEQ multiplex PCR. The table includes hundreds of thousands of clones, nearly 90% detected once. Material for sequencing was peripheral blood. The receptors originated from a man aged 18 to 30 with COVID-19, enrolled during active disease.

Here the CDR3 reads CASSSRTGQEYEQYF. CDR3 nucleotide sequence: TGCGCCAGCAGCTCCCGGACAGGGCAAGAGTACGAGCAGTACTTC. The V gene is TRBV4-1, the J gene TRBJ2-7; 8 bases are a match to TRBD1. V trimming: 5 bases; J trimming: 4 bases; junction bases outside the gene matches: 10. This CDR3 contains 15 residues. Germline loops: CDR1 MGHRA, CDR2 YSYEKL.

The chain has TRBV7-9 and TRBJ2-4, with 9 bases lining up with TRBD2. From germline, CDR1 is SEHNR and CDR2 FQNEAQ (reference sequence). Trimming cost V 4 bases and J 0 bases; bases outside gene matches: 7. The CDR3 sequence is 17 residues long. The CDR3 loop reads CASSSQIAGEAKNIQYF. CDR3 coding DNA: TGTGCCAGCAGCTCACAGATAGCGGGGGAAGCCAAAAACATTCAGTACTTC.

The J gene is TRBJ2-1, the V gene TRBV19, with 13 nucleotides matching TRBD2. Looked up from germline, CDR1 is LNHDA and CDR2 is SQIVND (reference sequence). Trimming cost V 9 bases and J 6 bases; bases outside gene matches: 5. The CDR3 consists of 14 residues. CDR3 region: CASTLAGGRNEQFF. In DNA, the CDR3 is TGTGCCAGCACACTAGCGGGGGGGCGCAATGAGCAGTTCTTC. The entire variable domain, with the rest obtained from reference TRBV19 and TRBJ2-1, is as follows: DGGITQSPKYLFRKEGQNVTLSCEQNLNHDAMYWYRQDPGQGLRLIYYSQIVNDFQKGDIAEGYSVSREKKESFPLTVTSAQKNPTAFYLCASTLAGGRNEQFFGPGTRLTVL.

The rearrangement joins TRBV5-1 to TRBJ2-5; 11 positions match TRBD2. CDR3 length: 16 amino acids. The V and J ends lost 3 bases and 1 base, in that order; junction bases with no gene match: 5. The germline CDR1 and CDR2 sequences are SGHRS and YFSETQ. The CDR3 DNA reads TGCGCCAGCAGCTCTAGCGGGAGGTGGACCCAAGAGACCCAGTACTTC. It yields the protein CASSSSGRWTQETQYF.

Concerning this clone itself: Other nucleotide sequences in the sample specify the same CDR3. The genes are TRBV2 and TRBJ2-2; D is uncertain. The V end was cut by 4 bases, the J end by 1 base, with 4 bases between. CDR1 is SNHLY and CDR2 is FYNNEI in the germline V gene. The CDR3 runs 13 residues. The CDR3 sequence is CASSGRNTGELFF. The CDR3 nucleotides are TGTGCCAGCAGTGGTAGGAACACCGGGGAGCTGTTTTTT.

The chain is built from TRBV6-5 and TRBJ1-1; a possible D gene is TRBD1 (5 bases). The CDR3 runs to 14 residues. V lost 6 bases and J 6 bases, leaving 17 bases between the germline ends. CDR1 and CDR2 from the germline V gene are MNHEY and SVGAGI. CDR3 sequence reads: CASRPLQGKPEAFF. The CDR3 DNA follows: TGTGCCAGCAGACCCCTCCAGGGCAAACCTGAAGCTTTCTTT.

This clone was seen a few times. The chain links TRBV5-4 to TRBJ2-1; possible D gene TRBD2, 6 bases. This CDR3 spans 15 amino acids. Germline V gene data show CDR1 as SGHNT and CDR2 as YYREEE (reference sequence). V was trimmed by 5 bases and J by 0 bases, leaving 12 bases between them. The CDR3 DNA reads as TGTGCCAGCAGGGAGGACGGGAGCTCCTACAATGAGCAGTTCTTC. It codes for CASREDGSSYNEQFF.

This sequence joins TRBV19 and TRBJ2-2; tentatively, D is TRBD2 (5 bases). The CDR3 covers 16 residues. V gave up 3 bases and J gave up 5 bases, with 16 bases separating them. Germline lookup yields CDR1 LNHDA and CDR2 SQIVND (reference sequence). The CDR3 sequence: CASSIGRPGSTGELFF. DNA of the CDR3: TGTGCCAGTAGTATTGGACGGCCTGGGAGTACCGGGGAGCTGTTTTTT.

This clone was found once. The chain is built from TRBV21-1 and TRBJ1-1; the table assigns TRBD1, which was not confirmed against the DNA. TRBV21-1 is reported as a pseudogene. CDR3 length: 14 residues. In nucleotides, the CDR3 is TGTGCCAGCAGCACTGTCCCCAGGGACACTGAAGCTTTCTTT. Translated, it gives CASSTVPRDTEAFF.

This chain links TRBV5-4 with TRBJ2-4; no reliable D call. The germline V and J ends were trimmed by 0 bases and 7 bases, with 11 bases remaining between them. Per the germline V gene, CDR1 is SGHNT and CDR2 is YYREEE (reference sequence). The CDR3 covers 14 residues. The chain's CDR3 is CASSLARSRNIQYF. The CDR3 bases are TGTGCCAGCAGCTTGGCTCGATCTCGGAACATTCAGTACTTC.

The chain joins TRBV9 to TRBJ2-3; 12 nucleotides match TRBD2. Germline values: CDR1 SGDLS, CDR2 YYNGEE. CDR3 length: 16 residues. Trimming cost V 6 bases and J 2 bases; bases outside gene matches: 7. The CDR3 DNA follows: TGTGCCAGCACCACACTAGCGGGAGGAAACACAGATACGCAGTATTTT. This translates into CASTTLAGGNTDTQYF.

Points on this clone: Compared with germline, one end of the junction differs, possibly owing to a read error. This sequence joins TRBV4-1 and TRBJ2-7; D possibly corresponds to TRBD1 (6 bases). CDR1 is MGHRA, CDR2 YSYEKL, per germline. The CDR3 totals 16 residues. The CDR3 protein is CASRQVTGKTAYEQYF. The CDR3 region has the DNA TGCGCCAGCAGACAAGTCACAGGGAAGACAGCCTACGAGCAGTACTTC.

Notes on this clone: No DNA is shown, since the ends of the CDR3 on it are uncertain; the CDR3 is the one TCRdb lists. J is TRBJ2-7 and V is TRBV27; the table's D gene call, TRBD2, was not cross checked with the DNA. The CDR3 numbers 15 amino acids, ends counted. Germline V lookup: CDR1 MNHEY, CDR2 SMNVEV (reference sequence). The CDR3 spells CASSTSRYYSYEQYF.

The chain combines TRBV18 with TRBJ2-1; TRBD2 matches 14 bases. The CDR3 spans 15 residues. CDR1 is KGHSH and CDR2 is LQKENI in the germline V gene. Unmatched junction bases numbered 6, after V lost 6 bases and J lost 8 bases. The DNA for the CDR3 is TGTGCCAGCTCCACCGGGACTAGCGGGAGAGATGAGCAGTTCTTC. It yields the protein CASSTGTSGRDEQFF. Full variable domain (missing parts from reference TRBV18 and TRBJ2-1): NAGVMQNPRHLVRRRGQEARLRCSPMKGHSHVYWYRQLPEEGLKFMVYLQKENIIDESGMPKERFSAEFPKEGPSILRIQQVVRGDSAAYFCASSTGTSGRDEQFFGPGTRLTVL.

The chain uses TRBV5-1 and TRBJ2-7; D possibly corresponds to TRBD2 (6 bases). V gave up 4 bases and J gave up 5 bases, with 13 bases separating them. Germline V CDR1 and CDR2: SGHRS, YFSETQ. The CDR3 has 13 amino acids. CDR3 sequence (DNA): TGCGCCAGCAGCCGGACCCCGGGGGACGAGCAGTACTTC. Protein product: CASSRTPGDEQYF.

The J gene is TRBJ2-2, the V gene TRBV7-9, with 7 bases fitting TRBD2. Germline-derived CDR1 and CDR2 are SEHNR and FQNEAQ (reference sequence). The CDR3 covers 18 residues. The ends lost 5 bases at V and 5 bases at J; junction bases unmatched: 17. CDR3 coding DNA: TGTGCCAGCAGCCCTCGGGAGGACTCGGCAGTGGGGACCGGGGAGCTGTTTTTT. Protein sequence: CASSPREDSAVGTGELFF.